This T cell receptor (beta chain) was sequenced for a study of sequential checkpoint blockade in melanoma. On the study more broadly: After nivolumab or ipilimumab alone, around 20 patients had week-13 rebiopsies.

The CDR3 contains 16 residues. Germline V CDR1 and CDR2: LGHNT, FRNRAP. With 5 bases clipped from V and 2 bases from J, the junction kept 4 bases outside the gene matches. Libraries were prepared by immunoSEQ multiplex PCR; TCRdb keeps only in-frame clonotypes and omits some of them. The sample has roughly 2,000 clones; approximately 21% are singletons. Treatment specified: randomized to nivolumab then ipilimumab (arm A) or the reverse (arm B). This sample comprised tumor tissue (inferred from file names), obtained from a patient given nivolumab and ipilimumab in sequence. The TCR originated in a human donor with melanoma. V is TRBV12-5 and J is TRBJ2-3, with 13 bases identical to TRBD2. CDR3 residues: CASGLGLAGFTDTQYF. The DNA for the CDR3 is TGTGCTAGTGGTCTGGGACTAGCGGGGTTCACAGATACGCAGTATTTT.